Here is one T cell receptor beta chain with its context. No antigen is known for it. Qualities for individual bases were not recorded, and no much larger clone is one base off. The data originate from a study of control samples from healthy donors and cancer patients (dated by TCRdb to 2020 to 2022). Receptors were amplified or captured by the immunoSEQ multiplex PCR assay. TCRdb holds this immuneACCESS table with in-frame rearrangements only. Some clones are missing; in checked studies, unresolved V genes explain under half, and the rest has no known cause. Across this sample there are 95,000 to 100,000 clones, with around 89% seen only once. The ten largest clonotypes hold 7.8% of the sample. CDR1 and CDR2 are drawn from the germline V gene: LGHNT, FRNRAP. The CDR3 holds 13 amino acids from the cysteine to the phenylalanine. Just CDR3 DNA is preserved here, 39 bases in frame from base 1. The junction carries 8 bases between V and J, which are trimmed by 6 bases and 0 bases respectively.

The chain uses TRBV12-5 and TRBJ2-5, and TRBD1 may be the D gene, going by 5 matching bases. The receptor's source is a man aged 25 to 45 in good health. The sample was blood. The CDR3 protein is CASGDSNQETQYF. The nucleotide sequence reads as follows: TGTGCTAGTGGAGACAGTAACCAAGAGACCCAGTACTTC.